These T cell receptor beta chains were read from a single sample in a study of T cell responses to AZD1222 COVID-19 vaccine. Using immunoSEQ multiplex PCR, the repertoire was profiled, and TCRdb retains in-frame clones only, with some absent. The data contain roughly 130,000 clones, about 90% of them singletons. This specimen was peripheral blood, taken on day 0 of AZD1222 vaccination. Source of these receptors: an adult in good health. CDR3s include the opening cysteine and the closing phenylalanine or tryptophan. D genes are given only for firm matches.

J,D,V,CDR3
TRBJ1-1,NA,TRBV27,CASRAGTEAFF
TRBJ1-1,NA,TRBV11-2,CASSLVMGVVNTEAFF
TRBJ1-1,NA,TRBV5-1,CASSLRGPENTEAFF
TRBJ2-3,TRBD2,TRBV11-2,CASSELAGGTDTQYF
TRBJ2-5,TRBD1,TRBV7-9,CASSSLPTGSQETQYF
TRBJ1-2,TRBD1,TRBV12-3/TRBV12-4,CASTSTTGYGYTF
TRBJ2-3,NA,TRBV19,CASSGSGSQGDTQYF
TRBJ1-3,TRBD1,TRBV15,CATSRTTGTGGRNTIYF
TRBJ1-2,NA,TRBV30,CAWSTLQGSGYTF
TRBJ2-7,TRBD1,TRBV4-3,CASSQYEGQGYEQYF
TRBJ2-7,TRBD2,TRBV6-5,CASSYQAGGGYEQYF
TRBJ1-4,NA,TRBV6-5,CASSYSGREEKLFF
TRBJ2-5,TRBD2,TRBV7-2,CASSLGGGQETQYF
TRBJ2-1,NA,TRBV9,CASSEDPGLYNEQFF
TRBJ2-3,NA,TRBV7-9,CASSSRADTQYF
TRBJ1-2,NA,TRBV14,CASSQVGRPRDGYTF
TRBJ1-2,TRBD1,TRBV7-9,CASSLTSGAGGLEGYTF
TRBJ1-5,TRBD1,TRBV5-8,CASSFGDRGFRSNQPQHF